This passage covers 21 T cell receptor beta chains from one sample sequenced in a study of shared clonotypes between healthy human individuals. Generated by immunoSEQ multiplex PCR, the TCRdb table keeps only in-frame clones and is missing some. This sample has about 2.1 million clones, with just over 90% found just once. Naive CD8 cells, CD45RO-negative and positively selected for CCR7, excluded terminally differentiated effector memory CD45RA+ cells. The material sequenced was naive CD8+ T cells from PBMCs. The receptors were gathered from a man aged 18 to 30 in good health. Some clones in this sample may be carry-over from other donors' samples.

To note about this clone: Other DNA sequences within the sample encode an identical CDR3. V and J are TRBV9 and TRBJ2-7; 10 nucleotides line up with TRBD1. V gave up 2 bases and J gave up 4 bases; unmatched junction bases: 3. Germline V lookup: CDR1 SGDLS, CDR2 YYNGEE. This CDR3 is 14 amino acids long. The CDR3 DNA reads TGTGCCAGCAGCGTTAGGGACAGGGGTTACGAGCAGTACTTC. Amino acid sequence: CASSVRDRGYEQYF.

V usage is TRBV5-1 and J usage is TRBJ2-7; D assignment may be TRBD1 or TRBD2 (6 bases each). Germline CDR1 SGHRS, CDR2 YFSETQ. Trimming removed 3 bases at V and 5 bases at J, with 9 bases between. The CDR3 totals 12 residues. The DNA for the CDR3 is TGCGCCAGCAGCTACAGGGAGGACGAGCAGTACTTC. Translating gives CASSYREDEQYF.

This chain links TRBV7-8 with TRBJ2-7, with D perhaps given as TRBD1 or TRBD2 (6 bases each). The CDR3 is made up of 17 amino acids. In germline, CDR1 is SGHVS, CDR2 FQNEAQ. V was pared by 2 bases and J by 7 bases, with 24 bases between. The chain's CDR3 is CASSLHPNTRKGGEQYF. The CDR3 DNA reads TGTGCCAGCAGCTTACACCCAAATACGCGTAAGGGGGGTGAGCAGTACTTC. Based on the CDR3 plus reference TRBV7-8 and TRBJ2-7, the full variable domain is GAGVSQSPRYKVAKRGQDVALRCDPISGHVSLFWYQQALGQGPEFLTYFQNEAQLDKSGLPSDRFFAERPEGSVSTLKIQRTQQEDSAVYLCASSLHPNTRKGGEQYFGPGTRLTVT.

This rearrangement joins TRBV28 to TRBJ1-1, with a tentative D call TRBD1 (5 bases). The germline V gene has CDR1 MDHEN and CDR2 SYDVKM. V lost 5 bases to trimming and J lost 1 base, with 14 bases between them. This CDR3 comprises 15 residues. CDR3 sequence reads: CASSPDGGSNTEAFF. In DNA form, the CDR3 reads TGTGCCAGCAGTCCTGATGGGGGATCGAACACTGAAGCTTTCTTT.

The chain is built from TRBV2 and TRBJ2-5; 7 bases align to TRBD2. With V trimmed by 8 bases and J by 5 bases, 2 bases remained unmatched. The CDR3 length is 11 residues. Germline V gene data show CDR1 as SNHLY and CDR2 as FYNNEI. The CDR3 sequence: CASVGGETQYF. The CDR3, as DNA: TGTGCCAGCGTGGGGGGGGAGACCCAGTACTTC.

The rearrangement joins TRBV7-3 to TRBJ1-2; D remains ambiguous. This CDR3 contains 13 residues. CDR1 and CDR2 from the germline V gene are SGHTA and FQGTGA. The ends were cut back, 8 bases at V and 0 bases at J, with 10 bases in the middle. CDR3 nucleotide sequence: TGTGCCAGCTCGGACGGACCTAACTATGGCTACACCTTC. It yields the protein CASSDGPNYGYTF. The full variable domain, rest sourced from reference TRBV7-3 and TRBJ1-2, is GAGVSQTPSNKVTEKGKYVELRCDPISGHTALYWYRQSLGQGPEFLIYFQGTGAADDSGLPNDRFFAVRPEGSVSTLKIQRTERGDSAVYLCASSDGPNYGYTFGSGTRLTVV.

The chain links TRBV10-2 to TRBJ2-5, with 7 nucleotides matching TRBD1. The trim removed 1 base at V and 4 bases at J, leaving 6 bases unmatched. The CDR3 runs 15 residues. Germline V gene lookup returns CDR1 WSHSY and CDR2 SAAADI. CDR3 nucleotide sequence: TGCGCCAGCAGTGAGTTCAGGGGGTCGGGAGAGACCCAGTACTTC. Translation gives CASSEFRGSGETQYF.

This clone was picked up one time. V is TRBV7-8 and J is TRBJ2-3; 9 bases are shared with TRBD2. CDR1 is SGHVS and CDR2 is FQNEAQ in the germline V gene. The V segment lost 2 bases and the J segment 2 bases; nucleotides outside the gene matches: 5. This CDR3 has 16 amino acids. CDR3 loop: CASSLRREGSTDTQYF. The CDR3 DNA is TGTGCCAGCAGCTTACGGCGGGAGGGTTCCACAGATACGCAGTATTTT. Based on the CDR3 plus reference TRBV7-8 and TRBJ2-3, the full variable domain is GAGVSQSPRYKVAKRGQDVALRCDPISGHVSLFWYQQALGQGPEFLTYFQNEAQLDKSGLPSDRFFAERPEGSVSTLKIQRTQQEDSAVYLCASSLRREGSTDTQYFGPGTRLTVL.

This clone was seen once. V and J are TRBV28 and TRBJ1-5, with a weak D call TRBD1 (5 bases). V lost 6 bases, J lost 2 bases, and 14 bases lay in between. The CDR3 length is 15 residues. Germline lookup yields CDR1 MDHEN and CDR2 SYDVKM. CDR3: CASSEVGDGNQPQHF. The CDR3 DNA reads TGTGCCAGCAGCGAAGTGGGGGATGGCAATCAGCCCCAGCATTTT.

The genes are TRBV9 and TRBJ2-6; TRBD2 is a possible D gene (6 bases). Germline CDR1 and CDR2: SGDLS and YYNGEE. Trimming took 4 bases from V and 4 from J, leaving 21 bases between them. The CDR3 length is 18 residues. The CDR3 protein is CASSPGTRPTEGANVLTF. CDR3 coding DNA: TGTGCCAGCAGCCCAGGGACTCGGCCAACGGAGGGGGCCAACGTCCTGACTTTC.

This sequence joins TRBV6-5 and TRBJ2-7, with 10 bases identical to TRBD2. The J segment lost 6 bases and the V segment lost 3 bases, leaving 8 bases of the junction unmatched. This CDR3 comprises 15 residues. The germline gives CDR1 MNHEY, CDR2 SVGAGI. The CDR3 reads CASSYRGLANGEQYF. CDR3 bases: TGTGCCAGCAGTTATAGGGGACTAGCGAATGGCGAGCAGTACTTC.

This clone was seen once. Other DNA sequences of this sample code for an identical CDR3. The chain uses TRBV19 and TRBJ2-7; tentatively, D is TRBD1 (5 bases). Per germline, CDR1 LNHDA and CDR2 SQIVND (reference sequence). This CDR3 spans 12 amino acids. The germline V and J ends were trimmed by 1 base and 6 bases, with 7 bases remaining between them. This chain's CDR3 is CASSIGGSEQYF. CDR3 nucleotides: TGTGCCAGTAGTATAGGGGGCTCCGAGCAGTACTTC.

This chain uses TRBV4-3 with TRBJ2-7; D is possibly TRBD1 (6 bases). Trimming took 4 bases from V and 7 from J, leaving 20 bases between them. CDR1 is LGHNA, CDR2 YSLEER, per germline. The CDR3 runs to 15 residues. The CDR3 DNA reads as TGCGCCAGCAGCCGTCTTGGGGGCTCAGGAGAAGAGCAGTACTTC. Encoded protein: CASSRLGGSGEEQYF.

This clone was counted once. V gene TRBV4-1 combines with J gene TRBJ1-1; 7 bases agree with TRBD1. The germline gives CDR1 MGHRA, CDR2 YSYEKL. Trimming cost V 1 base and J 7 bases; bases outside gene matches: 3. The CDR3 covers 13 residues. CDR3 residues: CASSQGTGDEAFF. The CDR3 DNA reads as TGCGCCAGCAGCCAAGGAACAGGGGATGAAGCTTTCTTT.

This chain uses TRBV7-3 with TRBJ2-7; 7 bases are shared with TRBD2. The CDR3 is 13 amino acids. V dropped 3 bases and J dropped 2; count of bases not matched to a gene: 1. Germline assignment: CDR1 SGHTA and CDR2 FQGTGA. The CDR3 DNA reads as TGTGCCAGCAGCTTCCGGGGGGCCTACGAGCAGTACTTC. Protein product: CASSFRGAYEQYF.

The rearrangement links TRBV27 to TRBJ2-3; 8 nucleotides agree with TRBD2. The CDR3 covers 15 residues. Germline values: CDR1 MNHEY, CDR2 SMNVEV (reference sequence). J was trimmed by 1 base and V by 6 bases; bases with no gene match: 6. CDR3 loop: CASSPAGVGTDTQYF. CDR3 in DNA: TGTGCCAGCAGCCCAGCGGGAGTAGGCACAGATACGCAGTATTTT.

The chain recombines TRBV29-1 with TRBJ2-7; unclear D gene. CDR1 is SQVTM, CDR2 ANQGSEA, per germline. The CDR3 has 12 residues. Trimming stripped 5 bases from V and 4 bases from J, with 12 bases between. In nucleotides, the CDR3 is TGCAGCGTTATTCACGATAAATACGAGCAGTACTTC. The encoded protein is CSVIHDKYEQYF.

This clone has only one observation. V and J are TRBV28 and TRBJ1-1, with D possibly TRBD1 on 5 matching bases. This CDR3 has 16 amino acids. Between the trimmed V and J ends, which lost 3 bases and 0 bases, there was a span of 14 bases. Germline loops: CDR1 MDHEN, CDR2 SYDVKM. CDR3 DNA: TGTGCCAGCAGTTTCGCGGGGGAAGGCATGAACACTGAAGCTTTCTTT. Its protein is CASSFAGEGMNTEAFF.

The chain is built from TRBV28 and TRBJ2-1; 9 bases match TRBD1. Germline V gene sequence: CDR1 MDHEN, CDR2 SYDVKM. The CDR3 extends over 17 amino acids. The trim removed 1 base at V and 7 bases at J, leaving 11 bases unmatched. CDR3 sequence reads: CASSLYSWDRDRNEQFF. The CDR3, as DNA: TGTGCCAGCAGTTTATATTCCTGGGACAGGGATCGTAATGAGCAGTTCTTC.

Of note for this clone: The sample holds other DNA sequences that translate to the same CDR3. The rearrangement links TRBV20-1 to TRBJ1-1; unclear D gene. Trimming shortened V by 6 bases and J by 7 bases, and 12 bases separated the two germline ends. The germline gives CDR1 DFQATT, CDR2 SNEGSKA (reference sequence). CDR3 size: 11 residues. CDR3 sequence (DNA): TGCAGTGCCCCCTCGGGCTTTGAAGCTTTCTTT. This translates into CSAPSGFEAFF.

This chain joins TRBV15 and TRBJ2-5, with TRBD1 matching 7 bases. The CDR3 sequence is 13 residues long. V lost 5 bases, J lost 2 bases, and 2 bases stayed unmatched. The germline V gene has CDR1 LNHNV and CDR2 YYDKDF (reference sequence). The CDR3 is CATSGDSQETQYF. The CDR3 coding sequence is TGTGCCACCAGCGGGGACAGTCAAGAGACCCAGTACTTC.